The next 5 T cell receptor beta chains were all read from a single sample in a study of shared clonotypes between healthy human individuals. The table came from immunoSEQ multiplex PCR; TCRdb's copy has only in-frame clones and leaves some out. This table holds roughly 590,000 clones, 95% to 96% found once. Naive CD8 isolation took CD45RO-negative cells positively selected for CCR7 and excluded terminally differentiated effector memory CD45RA+ cells. The sample taken for sequencing was naive CD8+ T cells sorted from blood. These receptors were obtained from a woman in her 30s in good health.

The V call is TRBV27, the J call TRBJ2-7; D is undetermined. Germline loops: CDR1 MNHEY, CDR2 SMNVEV (reference sequence). Trimming took 6 bases from V and 1 from J, leaving 16 bases between them. The CDR3 has 15 residues. DNA of the CDR3: TGTGCCAGCAGCCCCTTCACGCTTGGGTCCTACGAGCAGTACTTC. Translating gives CASSPFTLGSYEQYF.

As to this clone: Other DNA sequences in the sample encode the same CDR3. The rearrangement uses TRBV6-1 and TRBJ2-7; the match to TRBD2 covers 10 bases. The CDR3 is 15 amino acids. Germline V lookup: CDR1 MNHNS, CDR2 SASEGT. V shed 1 base, J shed 4 bases, and the junction held 4 bases outside the gene matches. CDR3 protein: CASSEGLAGGYEQYF. CDR3 coding DNA: TGTGCCAGCAGTGAAGGGTTAGCGGGAGGTTACGAGCAGTACTTC.

The CDR3 DNA sequence: TGTGCCAGCAGCCTTCTGATAGGGGGTGAGCAGTTCTTC. Translated, it gives CASSLLIGGEQFF. The J gene is TRBJ2-1, the V gene TRBV5-6, with D perhaps matching TRBD1 (6 bases). V shed 4 bases and J shed 9 bases, with 14 bases lying between them. The germline CDR1 and CDR2 sequences are SGHDT and YYEEEE. This CDR3 has 13 residues.

V is TRBV5-1 and J is TRBJ2-2, with TRBD1 as a possible D gene (5 bases). CDR3 size: 15 residues. V was clipped by 0 bases and J by 0 bases, with 6 bases between them. Germline V gene lookup returns CDR1 SGHRS and CDR2 YFSETQ. The CDR3 bases are TGCGCCAGCAGCTTGGGGACAACGAACACCGGGGAGCTGTTTTTT. Protein: CASSLGTTNTGELFF.

V usage is TRBV5-4 and J usage is TRBJ2-5; D call uncertain. Germline CDR1 is SGHNT and CDR2 is YYREEE (reference sequence). The ends were cut back, 1 base at V and 5 bases at J, with 9 bases in the middle. The CDR3 runs to 13 residues. The CDR3 coding sequence is TGTGCCAGCAGCTTGCCCCCTTCGGAGACCCAGTACTTC. This translates into CASSLPPSETQYF.